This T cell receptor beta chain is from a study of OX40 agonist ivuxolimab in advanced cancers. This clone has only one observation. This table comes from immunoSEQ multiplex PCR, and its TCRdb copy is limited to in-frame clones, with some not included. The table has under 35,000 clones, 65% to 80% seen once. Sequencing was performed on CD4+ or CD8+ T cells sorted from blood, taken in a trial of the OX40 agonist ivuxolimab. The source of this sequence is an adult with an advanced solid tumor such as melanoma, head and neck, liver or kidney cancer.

The DNA for the CDR3 is TGTGCCAGCAGCCCACAGGGGAACTATGGCTACACCTTC. This gives the protein CASSPQGNYGYTF. The chain carries TRBV6-6 and TRBJ1-2; 7 bases map to TRBD1. V shed 6 bases and J 2 bases; nucleotides not matched to a gene: 3. The CDR3 is 13 residues long. The germline V gene encodes CDR1 MNHNY and CDR2 SVGAGI (reference sequence).